The present entry profiles one TCR beta chain with its context. This clone appeared once. Which antigen it targets is not known. No per-base quality is available; no much larger clone lies one base away. Libraries were prepared through the immunoSEQ multiplex PCR assay. For most patients, high-throughput TCR-beta CDR3 sequencing of genomic DNA was performed by Adaptive Biotechnologies. In the source study's methods: TCR sequencing data for approximately 17 patients were retrieved from Adaptive's ImmunoSEQ software; a few other patients were processed with MiXCR and VDJtools. CDR3 nucleotide sequences shared by donor and recipient were removed because the origin of these sequences could not be assigned. At least 2-fold expansion over unstimulated cells and a minimum CFSE-low frequency of 0.002% (template counts) or 0.001% (read counts) were required for clones to be classified as alloreactive. Clones detected in sequenced pre-transplant spleen, lymph node, or MLR CFSE-low populations of the donor or recipient were defined as mappable. Cumulative frequency of alloreactive clones was calculated as a percentage of all sequences weighted by copy number. TCRdb obtained this table from immuneACCESS and retained in-frame rearrangements with V and J assigned. These tables miss some clones; where compared with another copy, unresolved V genes account for less than half of the shortfall, and the remainder is unexplained. Clonal size and the V and J genes are those of that table, whereas D and trimming came from the DNA. The sample table holds under 45,000 clones, of which just over 90% were seen once. The ten biggest clones cover roughly 4% of the sample.

Blood samples were collected up to 4 times in the first month after transplant and then at least monthly when available. From the germline V gene, CDR1 is SGHRS and CDR2 is YFSETQ. CDR3 length: 15 amino acids, cysteine to phenylalanine. Here the CDR3 DNA is all that survives: 45 bases in frame from base 1. The V end loses 0 bases and the J end loses 3 bases, and a stretch of 10 bases separates them. This sample was taken from a study of graft-versus-host responses after intestinal transplantation (TCRdb year 2021). About the study as a whole: Multivisceral, liver-intestinal, or isolated intestinal transplants were received by the recipients. Anti-thymocyte globulin induction was given to all recipients, followed by maintenance tacrolimus and steroids for 2 to 3 years. Bulk TCR-beta CDR3 sequencing was used to track graft-versus-host and host-versus-graft alloreactive T cell clones in the graft, circulation and bone marrow after intestinal transplantation. To identify alloreactive clones, pre-transplant mixed lymphocyte reaction products were sequenced and compared with unstimulated pre-transplant donor and recipient T cells. The cohort enrolled roughly 25 intestinal transplant recipients including one retransplant, and a few patients lacking pretransplant specimens were excluded. Donor T cell macrochimerism was defined as a peak of at least 4% donor T cells among recipient peripheral blood mononuclear cells. Rather than going through the commercial service, samples from a few later patients were sequenced in-house on an Illumina MiSeq and processed with MiXCR.

Overall results and qualifications from the work: Early after transplant, peak levels of circulating GvH clones were found to be associated with declines in HvG clones. Conclusions were limited by the relatively low number and heterogeneity of intestinal transplant patients. Patients with donor T cell macrochimerism had high GvH to HvG T cell clonal ratios in their allografts. GvH clones were detected in recipient bone marrow, and some of these GvH clones were observed earlier in ileal mucosa or blood, consistent with an intestinal mucosal origin.

This sequence uses TRBV5-1 and TRBJ2-1; the D gene is not confidently resolved. Sequenced here: PBMCs, sampled roughly 110 weeks after intestinal transplantation. The TCR originated in a human patient who received an intestinal transplant, so some T cells may come from the graft donor. The CDR3 reads CASSLGVEHYNEQFF. In nucleotides, the sequence is TGCGCCAGCAGCTTGGGGGTCGAACACTACAATGAGCAGTTCTTC. The full variable domain, with segments outside the CDR3 supplied by the reference TRBV5-1 and TRBJ2-1 proteins, appears as KAGVTQTPRYLIKTRGQQVTLSCSPISGHRSVSWYQQTPGQGLQFLFEYFSETQRNKGNFPGRFSGRQFSNSRSEMNVSTLELGDSALYLCASSLGVEHYNEQFFGPGTRLTVL.